The text below deals with one T cell receptor (beta chain). Extracted RNA was reverse transcribed, and the resulting cDNA served as sequencing template. Profiling relied on immunoSEQ multiplex PCR, and the TCRdb table lists in-frame clones only, not all of them. Here the sample spans 150,000 or so clones, 85% to 90% being singletons. This sample is drawn from a study of CD8+ T cells in alopecia areata. At the level of the study: Treated patients swallowed 5 to 10 mg of oral tofacitinib twice daily.

Collection of lesional scalp punch biopsies and peripheral blood was performed in alopecia areata patients. Separation by sorting yielded CD4+ and CD8+ T cells from PBMCs. The TCR originated in a human donor with alopecia areata. Source: CD8+ T cells sorted from blood, taken at week 0.

The CDR3 DNA is TGCAGCGTTGAAGCGACGAACACTGAAGCTTTCTTT. It encodes CSVEATNTEAFF. The chain uses TRBV29-1 and TRBJ1-1; D gene unclear. The CDR3 has 12 amino acids. The germline V gene encodes CDR1 SQVTM and CDR2 ANQGSEA. The ends were cut back, 1 base at V and 1 base at J, with 4 bases in the middle.